Listed below are T cell receptor beta chains from one sample, sequenced in a study of blood T cell repertoires in COVID-19. Repertoires were generated with immunoSEQ multiplex PCR, while TCRdb's copy carries only in-frame clones and drops some. The repertoire includes under 100,000 clones, approximately 84% of them detected once, and about 23% sits in the top ten. Sequencing input: peripheral blood. The receptor set was obtained from an elderly man with active or convalescent COVID-19. Each CDR3 is given with its conserved first and last residue. D genes are given only for firm matches. Clone size is given for some rows only: seen once, a few or many times, or a class if the clone is expanded.

V gene	J gene	D gene	clone size	CDR3 DNA	CDR3 protein
TRBV12-3/TRBV12-4	TRBJ1-5	NA	NA	TGTGCCAGCAGTTTAGAATCCGATCAGCCCCAGCATTTT	CASSLESDQPQHF
TRBV5-4	TRBJ1-2	NA	NA	TGTGCCAGCAGCGGCGGGGGGTACCCCTATGGCTACACCTTC	CASSGGGYPYGYTF
TRBV5-6	TRBJ2-1	TRBD2	NA	TGTGCCAGCAGCACGGGACTAGCGGGGGGGCTAGGGCGCAATGAGCAGTTCTTC	CASSTGLAGGLGRNEQFF
TRBV9	TRBJ2-3	TRBD2	NA	TGTGCCAGCAGCGGAAGACTAGCGGGGTCGAGCACAGATACGCAGTATTTT	CASSGRLAGSSTDTQYF
TRBV27	TRBJ1-4	TRBD1	NA	TGTGCCAGCAGCCCTTTAGGGACAGGGGGCGCGAGGGAAAAACTGTTTTTT	CASSPLGTGGAREKLFF
TRBV9	TRBJ1-2	NA	NA	TGTGCCAGCAGCGGACAGGCCCTCGGGGGCTACACCTTC	CASSGQALGGYTF
TRBV7-9	TRBJ1-1	NA	NA	TGTGCCAGCAGTATCAGTGGACAGTACACTGAAGCTTTCTTT	CASSISGQYTEAFF
TRBV15	TRBJ2-7	TRBD1	NA	TGTGCCACCAGCGGTAGGACAGGGGCCTACGAGCAGTACTTC	CATSGRTGAYEQYF
TRBV2	TRBJ2-7	NA	NA	TGTGCCAGCAGTGGCGGACTCTCCTACGAGCAGTACTTC	CASSGGLSYEQYF
TRBV9	TRBJ1-2	NA	NA	TGTGCCAGCAGCGTAGGGCCGGAGGGCTATGGCTACACCTTC	CASSVGPEGYGYTF
TRBV12-3/TRBV12-4	TRBJ2-1	NA	NA	TGTGCCAGCACCTACGGGACTTCGCAGTTCTTC	CASTYGTSQFF
TRBV6-1	TRBJ1-2	TRBD1	NA	TGTGCCAGCAGTGATCCGGGACAGGGTCTAAACTATGGCTACACCTTC	CASSDPGQGLNYGYTF
TRBV10-2	TRBJ2-5	TRBD1	NA	TGCGCCAGCAGACAGGGGGGTCAAGAGACCCAGTACTTC	CASRQGGQETQYF
TRBV5-1	TRBJ2-7	NA	NA	TGCGCCAGCACCTCCGACTTTAGGGAGCAGTACTTC	CASTSDFREQYF
TRBV10-3	TRBJ2-5	TRBD1	NA	TGTGCCATCAGGGCGGGACAGGGGGCGAATACACAAGAGACCCAGTACTTC	CAIRAGQGANTQETQYF
TRBV28	TRBJ1-1	TRBD1	NA	TGTGCCAGCAGTCAACAACAGGGGTGGGTCACTGAAGCTTTCTTT	CASSQQQGWVTEAFF
TRBV19	TRBJ2-7	NA	few	TGTGCCAGTAGTGAGCAGGGCGGCTCCTACGAGCAGTACTTC	CASSEQGGSYEQYF
TRBV3-1/TRBV3-2	TRBJ2-5	TRBD2	NA	TGTGCCAGCAGCCGCGGACTAGCGGGGGGCCAAGAGACCCAGTACTTC	CASSRGLAGGQETQYF
TRBV7-9	TRBJ1-3	NA	NA	TGTGCCAGCAGCTTAGCGGTCGGCAGCAGGAACACCATATATTTT	CASSLAVGSRNTIYF
TRBV29-1	TRBJ1-1	NA	NA	TGCAGCGTACAGGGGAACACTGAAGCTTTCTTT	CSVQGNTEAFF
TRBV18	TRBJ1-2	TRBD1	NA	TGTGCCAGCTCACCGGTGCGGGGGAACGGACAGGGCGGCTATGGCTACACCTTC	CASSPVRGNGQGGYGYTF
TRBV6-4	TRBJ2-6	TRBD2	NA	TGTGCCAGCAGCCCGCGGGGGGACGGGGCCAACGTCCTGACTTTC	CASSPRGDGANVLTF
TRBV30	TRBJ1-2	NA	NA	TGTGCCTGGAGGCCTTGGGGCAGTTCTAACTATGGCTACACCTTC	CAWRPWGSSNYGYTF
TRBV27	TRBJ2-2	NA	NA	TGTGCCACCTCCCCTTCGGGTCTGATCTGGAACACCGGGGAGCTGTTTTTT	CATSPSGLIWNTGELFF
TRBV29-1	TRBJ1-2	TRBD1	few	TGCAGCGTCGGGACAGGGGGCGGCTACACCTTC	CSVGTGGGYTF
TRBV7-2	TRBJ1-5	NA	NA	TGTGCCAGCAGCTCGACGGGAAATCAGCCCCAGCATTTT	CASSSTGNQPQHF
TRBV2	TRBJ1-2	NA	NA	TGTGCCAGCAGTGAGGGCAGGGGAAGAGGCTACACCTTC	CASSEGRGRGYTF
TRBV11-2	TRBJ1-1	NA	NA	TGTGCCAGCAGCTTAGGGGGCCACGGGGGAGGCGCTTTCTTT	CASSLGGHGGGAFF
TRBV19	TRBJ1-5	TRBD1	NA	TGTGCCAGTAGAGGACAGGGCGGATATAGCAATCAGCCCCAGCATTTT	CASRGQGGYSNQPQHF
TRBV2	TRBJ1-6	NA	NA	TGTGCCAGCAGGGGAACAGGGTCGGCCTATAATTCACCCCTCCACTTT	CASRGTGSAYNSPLHF
TRBV19	TRBJ2-6	TRBD1	NA	TGTGCCAGTAGTACCCCGGGACAGGGGGCGGCGGGGGCCAACGTCCTGACTTTC	CASSTPGQGAAGANVLTF
TRBV30	TRBJ1-6	NA	NA	TGTGCCTGGAGTCGCGGACGGGGGAATTCACCCCTCCACTTT	CAWSRGRGNSPLHF
TRBV5-8	TRBJ1-2	NA	few	TGTGCCAGCAGCAGTTCCAGGGTGTTCGGTGGCTACACCTTC	CASSSSRVFGGYTF
TRBV5-4	TRBJ2-7	TRBD1	NA	TGTGCCAGCAGCCGGACAGGGGTCTCCTACGAGCAGTACTTC	CASSRTGVSYEQYF
TRBV19	TRBJ2-3	TRBD1	NA	TGTGCCAGTATGAGGGACAGGGGAGCAGATACGCAGTATTTT	CASMRDRGADTQYF
TRBV5-1	TRBJ1-1	TRBD1	NA	TGCGCCAGCAGCTTGGGGGACAGGGGGCAGAACACTGAAGCTTTCTTT	CASSLGDRGQNTEAFF
TRBV27	TRBJ1-2	NA	NA	TGTGCCAGCAGTTTACGTCAGGGGTACTATGGCTACACCTTC	CASSLRQGYYGYTF
TRBV18	TRBJ1-6	NA	NA	TGTGCCAGCTCACCAAGAGGTCGGGGAAATAATTCACCCCTCCACTTT	CASSPRGRGNNSPLHF
TRBV6-1	TRBJ1-1	TRBD1	NA	TGTGCCAGCCGTGACAGGGGGAACGCTGAAGCTTTCTTT	CASRDRGNAEAFF
TRBV5-4	TRBJ1-1	NA	NA	TGTGCCAGCAGGTCCGGGACTAACACTGAAGCTTTCTTT	CASRSGTNTEAFF
TRBV6-5	TRBJ1-4	TRBD1	NA	TGTGCCAGCAGCTCGACAGGGCCGAATGAAAAACTGTTTTTT	CASSSTGPNEKLFF
TRBV5-1	TRBJ1-4	TRBD1	once	TGCGCCAGCAGCTTCCAGGGGGCGAACTCTAATGAAAAACTGTTTTTT	CASSFQGANSNEKLFF
TRBV28	TRBJ1-2	TRBD1	NA	TGTGCCAGCAGTTTAACCTCGGGACAGGTTGTGTATGGCTACACCTTC	CASSLTSGQVVYGYTF
TRBV6-5	TRBJ1-1	TRBD1	NA	TGTGCCAGCAGGGTACAGGGGATACCGAACACTGAAGCTTTCTTT	CASRVQGIPNTEAFF
TRBV3-1/TRBV3-2	TRBJ1-5	NA	NA	TGTGCCAGCAGGACGGGGAACGGATCATCATTTAGCAATCAGCCCCAGCATTTT	CASRTGNGSSFSNQPQHF
TRBV3-1/TRBV3-2	TRBJ2-3	TRBD2	once	TGTGCCAGCAGCCCCCATTTTCGGGGGGACACAGATACGCAGTATTTT	CASSPHFRGDTDTQYF
TRBV7-7	TRBJ1-6	NA	NA	TGTGCCAGCAGCTTTGAGGTATTTAGTTCCTCACCCCTCCACTTT	CASSFEVFSSSPLHF
TRBV5-8	TRBJ2-5	TRBD2	few	TGTGCCAGCAGCCTACGGGCTAGCGGGTCGTCCCAGTACTTC	CASSLRASGSSQYF
TRBV7-8	TRBJ2-1	TRBD2	once	TGTGCCAGCAGCCCGGGGGAGCGGGGGCGCTACAATGAGCAGTTCTTC	CASSPGERGRYNEQFF
TRBV2	TRBJ1-4	TRBD1	NA	TGTGCCAGCAGTGACCGACAGGGGGCGCACGAAAAACTGTTTTTT	CASSDRQGAHEKLFF
TRBV2	TRBJ1-1	TRBD1	NA	TGTGCCAGCACCCGGGACAGGTACAACACTGAAGCTTTCTTT	CASTRDRYNTEAFF
TRBV11-2	TRBJ2-5	NA	NA	TGTGCCAGCAGCTTAGATCTTATCGGGGAGACCCAGTACTTC	CASSLDLIGETQYF
TRBV9	TRBJ1-1	TRBD1	NA	TGTGCCAGCAGCTTTCGAACGGACAGGGTTGAAGCTTTCTTT	CASSFRTDRVEAFF
TRBV5-6	TRBJ1-2	NA	few	TGTGCCAGCACCGAAGGAGGAATAAGTGGGGGCTACACCTTC	CASTEGGISGGYTF
TRBV14	TRBJ1-2	NA	NA	TGTGCCAGCAGCCAAGTCTCGGGATGGAACTATGGCTACACCTTC	CASSQVSGWNYGYTF
TRBV4-3	TRBJ2-3	NA	NA	TGCGCCAGCAGCCAAGAGGGTCGGGGGAGCACAGATACGCAGTATTTT	CASSQEGRGSTDTQYF
TRBV2	TRBJ1-1	NA	NA	TGTGCCAGCGGCCGAGGGGGGAACACTGAAGCTTTCTTT	CASGRGGNTEAFF
TRBV18	TRBJ1-5	TRBD1	NA	TGTGCCAGCTCGACGTACAGTCTTCGTACAGGGGGCAATCAGCCCCAGCATTTT	CASSTYSLRTGGNQPQHF
TRBV29-1	TRBJ1-1	NA	NA	TGCACCGGGGGGGTGGCGAACACTGAAGCTTTCTTT	CTGGVANTEAFF